Given below is one T cell receptor (beta chain) in context. Its binding antigen is unknown. Per-nucleotide qualities are absent, and no much larger clonotype sits a single base away. The trial excluded patients who had a history of autoimmune disease or were on systemic immunosuppression. Peripheral blood for TCR sequencing was collected from all dose cohorts at baseline, on cycle 4 day 1, and on cycle 7 day 1. Samples were obtained from an open-label, multicenter, first-in-human phase I dose-escalation trial of ivuxolimab. Adults with locally advanced or metastatic melanoma, renal cell carcinoma, hepatocellular carcinoma or head and neck squamous cell carcinoma were enrolled in the trial. CD4+ and CD8+ T cells were sorted separately from peripheral blood before TCR sequencing. The data were obtained in a study of OX40 agonist ivuxolimab in advanced cancers. Study-wide context: Ivuxolimab was a fully human IgG2 agonistic monoclonal antibody targeting the costimulatory receptor OX40 (CD134). Intravenous ivuxolimab was administered to patients every 2 weeks at six dose levels: 0.01, 0.1, 0.3, 1.5, 3 and 10 mg/kg. A male proportion of roughly 80% and a mean age of approximately 60 years, ranging from roughly 20 to 80, were recorded for the dose-escalation cohort. Peripheral TCRbeta sequencing aimed to test whether ivuxolimab altered TCR sequence diversity and caused clonal T-cell expansion. Among the approximately 50 dose-escalation patients, about 20 had hepatocellular carcinoma, 15 or so melanoma, 9 renal cell carcinoma and 9 head and neck cancer. Partial responses occurred in three dose-escalation patients, of whom one had hepatocellular carcinoma and two had cutaneous melanoma. The paper reports the monotherapy dose-escalation portion (N = 52 patients) of the phase I ivuxolimab trial. Patients were allowed to have had prior anti-PD-1, anti-PD-L1 or anti-CTLA-4 therapy, and approximately 39% of the dose-escalation patients had been treated with checkpoint inhibitors.

Genomic DNA was isolated from the sorted cells so that the TCRbeta CDR3 region could be sequenced. The immunoSEQ Assay was used for sequencing of TCRbeta CDR3 regions. This immuneACCESS table, as held by TCRdb, lists in-frame sequences with V and J called but not all clones. Of the missing ones, under half trace to an unresolved V gene in checked studies; the others have no known cause. This sample gives approximately 84,000 clones in total; about 88% of them show up just once. Over 0.75% of the sample belongs to the ten largest clones. Its CDR3 holds 16 amino acids, cysteine through phenylalanine. Just the 48-base CDR3 DNA is kept, in frame starting at base 1. From a lookup of the germline V gene, CDR1 and CDR2 are MGHDK and SYGVNS. At the junction V is shortened by 1 base and J by 7 bases, with 17 bases in between. What the research found in general, with its limitations: Which antigens the clonally expanded peripheral T cells were specific for was not determined. In the 0.1-3.0 mg/kg groups, partial responders had among the lowest normalized peripheral clonal expansion, particularly in CD8+ T cells. After ivuxolimab, CD8+ T cells had more expanded clones than CD4+ T cells on average. Clonal expansion of both CD4+ and CD8+ blood T cells was observed from baseline to week 6 at doses 0.1 to 3.0 mg/kg. Low levels of normalized T-cell clonal expansion were also seen in some patients who did not respond.

This TCR was sampled from an adult with an advanced solid tumor such as melanoma, head and neck, liver or kidney cancer. This chain joins TRBV25-1 to TRBJ2-1; tentative D gene TRBD1, with 6 bases matching. Here the sequenced sample was CD4+ or CD8+ T cells sorted from blood, taken in a trial of the OX40 agonist ivuxolimab. The CDR3 sequence is CASSELAGALGNEQFF. The DNA sequence reads TGTGCCAGCAGTGAATTGGCAGGGGCTCTGGGTAATGAGCAGTTCTTC. Extended through the reference TRBV25-1 and TRBJ2-1 proteins, this CDR3 yields the full variable domain: EADIYQTPRYLVIGTGKKITLECSQTMGHDKMYWYQQDPGMELHLIHYSYGVNSTEKGDLSSESTVSRIRTEHFPLTLESARPSHTSQYLCASSELAGALGNEQFFGPGTRLTVL.